This T cell receptor (beta chain) was captured in a study of cytomegalovirus exposure and HLA in healthy donors. Notes on the study in general: TRBV6-2, TRBV6-3 and some other V segments were unresolvable in 87-base-pair reads. The productive fraction for most TCR beta V segments was about 90% or about 30% in an earlier analysis.

The primer mix had 60 Vbeta and 13 Jbeta primers. Using immunoSEQ multiplex PCR, the repertoire was profiled, and TCRdb retains in-frame clones only, with some absent. This sample contains over 100,000 clones. Looked up from germline, CDR1 is MNHEY and CDR2 is SVGAGI. V lost 4 bases, J lost 2 bases, and 17 bases lay in between. The CDR3 spans 16 residues. About this clone: Its antigen is not identified.

The rearrangement uses TRBV6-5 and TRBJ1-2; tentatively, D is TRBD1 (6 bases). The TCR was taken from a man under 40 in good health and CMV-seronegative. Specimen: PBMCs. The CDR3, as DNA: TGTGCCAGCAGTTTCTACAGGGCGGGGGGCAACTATGGCTACACCTTC. It translates to CASSFYRAGGNYGYTF.